Presented here are 32 T cell receptor beta chains from one specimen sequenced in a study of T-cell reconstitution after alpha-beta-depleted transplantation in children. This sample's TCRbeta library carried unique molecular identifier barcodes. TCRdb re-called the PCR reads with MiXCR, one entry per CDR3 protein. The sample lists about 830,000 distinct CDR3 sequences; roughly 16% were seen once. The specimen comprised PBMCs, mostly from graft donor cells, sampled 360 days after TCRalphabeta/CD19-depleted stem cell transplant. The source of these receptors is a male patient aged 10-17 years who had a stem cell transplant for acute lymphoblastic leukemia, so the T cells may come from the graft donor.

The rearrangement uses TRBV27 and TRBJ2-1; D not certain. Germline CDR1 is MNHEY and CDR2 is SMNVEV (reference sequence). This CDR3 spans 13 amino acids. Between the trimmed V and J ends, which lost 6 bases and 4 bases, there was a span of 10 bases. CDR3 bases: TGTGCCAGCAGAGAATACCAATACAATGAGCAGTTCTTC. Encoded protein: CASREYQYNEQFF.

This clonotype has a handful of counts. This chain uses TRBV7-9 with TRBJ2-5; D uncertain. Germline values: CDR1 SEHNR, CDR2 FQNEAQ (reference sequence). The CDR3 is 12 amino acids. The ends were cut back, 8 bases at V and 1 base at J, with 8 bases in the middle. The CDR3 is CASRRLQETQYF. CDR3 coding DNA: TGTGCCAGCCGACGACTCCAAGAGACCCAGTACTTC.

The sample holds a few counts of this clonotype. This chain uses TRBV18 with TRBJ2-7; D is ambiguous. Trimming shortened V by 3 bases and J by 7 bases, and 19 bases separated the two germline ends. Germline CDR1 and CDR2: KGHSH and LQKENI. This CDR3 has 15 amino acids. DNA of the CDR3: TGTGCCAGCTCACCGCCGGCAGCTGGTATGGGTGAGCAGTACTTC. Amino acid sequence: CASSPPAAGMGEQYF.

This clonotype was seen at least ten times. The rearrangement joins TRBV7-6 to TRBJ2-7; TRBD2 matches at 8 bases. Germline V gene data show CDR1 as SGHVS and CDR2 as FNYEAQ. Trimming at V came to 5 bases and at J to 3 bases, leaving 6 bases not matched to a gene. The CDR3 spans 14 residues. The CDR3 DNA reads as TGTGCCAGCAGCCTCCTAAGCGGGAGCTACGAGCAGTACTTC. This gives the protein CASSLLSGSYEQYF.

The chain carries TRBV5-1 and TRBJ1-2; D remains ambiguous. Per germline, CDR1 SGHRS and CDR2 YFSETQ. The CDR3 has 13 residues. Between the trimmed V and J ends, which lost 3 bases and 6 bases, there was a span of 12 bases. The CDR3: CASSWLGMDGYTF. The CDR3 nucleotides are TGCGCCAGCAGCTGGCTGGGGATGGATGGCTACACCTTC.

In its sample, this clonotype was seen a few times. The chain carries TRBV5-1 and TRBJ2-7; 12 bases agree with TRBD2. The CDR3 loop spans 17 amino acids. CDR1 and CDR2 from the germline V gene are SGHRS and YFSETQ. V was pared by 4 bases and J by 2 bases, with 10 bases of the junction left unmatched. The CDR3 loop is CASSPPSSGRVPYEQYF. CDR3 bases: TGCGCCAGCAGCCCACCCTCTAGCGGGAGGGTCCCCTACGAGCAGTACTTC.

This clonotype showed up just a few times. One base away lies a much larger clone, so this may be a sequencing read error. The CDR3 DNA is TGCAGCGTTGAAGGGAGAAGTTACACTGAAGCTTTCTTT. Translated: CSVEGRSYTEAFF. The rearrangement joins TRBV29-1 to TRBJ1-1; D ambiguous. There are 13 residues in the CDR3. The germline V gene encodes CDR1 SQVTM and CDR2 ANQGSEA. The V and J ends lost 1 base and 3 bases respectively, with 9 bases between them.

This clonotype occurred a few times. The rearrangement uses TRBV5-1 and TRBJ1-2; possibly TRBD1 for D (5 bases). The CDR3 runs to 14 residues. V gave up 1 base and J gave up 6 bases, with 13 bases separating them. Germline V gene lookup returns CDR1 SGHRS and CDR2 YFSETQ. In DNA form, the CDR3 reads TGCGCCAGCAGCTTGTACGGGCAGGGAAATGGCTACACCTTC. It is translated as CASSLYGQGNGYTF.

This clonotype occurred many times. This chain links TRBV20-1 with TRBJ2-1; a weak D match, TRBD2 (6 bases). V shed 3 bases and J shed 0 bases, with 15 bases lying between them. The CDR3 is 16 amino acids. The germline V gene has CDR1 DFQATT and CDR2 SNEGSKA (reference sequence). The CDR3 loop reads CSARARLVISYNEQFF. The DNA for the CDR3 is TGCAGTGCTAGGGCCCGACTAGTGATCTCCTACAATGAGCAGTTCTTC.

This clonotype was observed a handful of times. The V and J genes are TRBV12-3 or TRBV12-4 and TRBJ1-2; D call uncertain. The CDR3 loop spans 16 amino acids. V lost 5 bases and J lost 3, with 19 bases in between. The DNA of the CDR3 is TGTGCCAGCAGTCCCTATCCTTTCGGGTCAGACTATGGCTACACCTTC. Its protein product is CASSPYPFGSDYGYTF.

The chain employs TRBV5-1 and TRBJ2-1; TRBD2 agrees at 10 bases. Germline assignment: CDR1 SGHRS and CDR2 YFSETQ. J lost 2 bases, V lost 4 bases, and 15 bases had no gene match. The CDR3 sequence is 19 residues long. The CDR3 reads CASSPLFRVAGGTYNEQFF. CDR3 coding DNA: TGCGCCAGCAGCCCCCTATTTAGGGTAGCGGGAGGTACCTACAATGAGCAGTTCTTC.

The chain links TRBV3-1 to TRBJ2-3, with 13 positions matching TRBD2. The V and J ends lost 6 bases and 2 bases, in that order; junction bases with no gene match: 11. This CDR3 region has 18 residues. Germline V CDR1 and CDR2: LGHDT, YNNKEL (reference sequence). The CDR3 DNA is TGTGCCAGCAGTACCACCGGGACTAGCGGGATCACCACAGATACGCAGTATTTT. Its translation is CASSTTGTSGITTDTQYF.

The chain carries TRBV6-1 and TRBJ2-7, with no clear D. CDR1 MNHNS and CDR2 SASEGT come from the germline V gene. The CDR3 contains 13 residues. V was trimmed by 0 bases and J by 3 bases, leaving 6 bases between them. The CDR3 protein is CASSEAPHYEQYF. The CDR3 coding sequence is TGTGCCAGCAGTGAAGCACCCCACTACGAGCAGTACTTC.

This clonotype was observed many times. The chain combines TRBV5-1 with TRBJ2-5, with 8 bases identical to TRBD2. The CDR3 has 15 residues. Germline lookup yields CDR1 SGHRS and CDR2 YFSETQ. Unmatched junction bases numbered 12, after V lost 2 bases and J lost 9 bases. CDR3 nucleotides: TGCGCCAGCAGCTTTGACACCAACAGGCGGGGGGCCCAGTACTTC. Its protein product is CASSFDTNRRGAQYF. The entire variable domain, with the rest obtained from reference TRBV5-1 and TRBJ2-5, is as follows: KAGVTQTPRYLIKTRGQQVTLSCSPISGHRSVSWYQQTPGQGLQFLFEYFSETQRNKGNFPGRFSGRQFSNSRSEMNVSTLELGDSALYLCASSFDTNRRGAQYFGPGTRLLVL.

V and J are TRBV20-1 and TRBJ2-1, with D unresolved. Per the germline V gene, CDR1 is DFQATT and CDR2 is SNEGSKA (reference sequence). The CDR3 has 13 amino acids. V shed 6 bases and J shed 2 bases, with 11 bases lying between them. The CDR3 sequence is CSARPVAYNEQFF. The CDR3 region has the DNA TGCAGTGCCAGGCCGGTGGCCTACAATGAGCAGTTCTTC.

The rearrangement uses TRBV12-3 or TRBV12-4 and TRBJ1-3; 7 bases line up with TRBD1. With V trimmed by 7 bases and J by 6 bases, 6 bases remained unmatched. The CDR3 totals 13 residues. The CDR3 nucleotides read TGTGCCAGCACCATTGGACAGGCAAACACCATATATTTT. It specifies CASTIGQANTIYF.

This clonotype has only a few counts. V is TRBV7-9 and J is TRBJ1-5; D uncertain. The ends were cut back, 1 base at V and 6 bases at J, with 10 bases in the middle. Germline CDR1 and CDR2: SEHNR and FQNEAQ (reference sequence). The CDR3 length is 14 residues. CDR3 loop: CASSLDFKGQPQHF. The CDR3 nucleotides read TGTGCCAGCAGCTTAGATTTTAAAGGTCAGCCCCAGCATTTT.

V usage is TRBV2 and J usage is TRBJ2-2; 7 bases map to TRBD2. The CDR3 is 16 residues long. Trimming removed 7 bases from V and 1 base from J; junction bases left unmatched: 9. Germline V gene sequence: CDR1 SNHLY, CDR2 FYNNEI. The CDR3 DNA follows: TGTGCCAGCACCTCTTGGGAGGGCCGGAACACCGGGGAGCTGTTTTTT. It codes for CASTSWEGRNTGELFF.

The chain carries TRBV3-1 and TRBJ1-1, with D possibly being TRBD1 (5 bases). Germline V gives CDR1 LGHDT, CDR2 YNNKEL (reference sequence). V was shortened by 3 bases and J by 1 base, with 12 bases between the two germline ends. The CDR3 loop spans 15 amino acids. This CDR3 is CASSHGGIGNTEAFF. The CDR3 nucleotides are TGTGCCAGCAGCCACGGGGGAATCGGGAACACTGAAGCTTTCTTT.

V gene TRBV15 combines with J gene TRBJ1-1; possibly TRBD1 for D (5 bases). The V and J ends lost 5 bases and 5 bases respectively, with 12 bases between them. CDR1 is LNHNV and CDR2 is YYDKDF in the germline V gene (reference sequence). This CDR3 has 13 residues. The DNA for the CDR3 is TGTGCCACCAGCGGGGGGTTCGGAACTGAAGCTTTCTTT. It is translated as CATSGGFGTEAFF.

The rearrangement uses TRBV2 and TRBJ2-7, with 8 bases lining up with TRBD1. Trimming at V came to 10 bases and at J to 4 bases, leaving 15 bases not matched to a gene. The CDR3 loop spans 15 amino acids. From germline, CDR1 is SNHLY and CDR2 FYNNEI. CDR3 in DNA: TGTGCCATCACGATGCCCACAGGGGGAAGTTACGAGCAGTACTTC. It encodes CAITMPTGGSYEQYF.

This chain connects TRBV6-2 or TRBV6-3 to TRBJ1-5; 7 nucleotides agree with TRBD1. CDR3 length equals 14 residues. CDR1 MNHEY and CDR2 SVGEGT come from the germline V gene. The V segment lost 7 bases and the J segment 6 bases; nucleotides outside the gene matches: 9. DNA for the CDR3: TGTGCCAGCAAGTTACCAGGGGGAGGTCAGCCCCAGCATTTT. The encoded protein is CASKLPGGGQPQHF.

This clonotype was found many times. The rearrangement links TRBV5-1 to TRBJ2-7; D is undetermined. The CDR3 loop spans 15 amino acids. V lost 0 bases to trimming and J lost 2 bases, with 12 bases between them. Germline CDR1 is SGHRS and CDR2 is YFSETQ. The CDR3 sequence is CASSLGPRNTYEQYF. The DNA for the CDR3 is TGCGCCAGCAGCTTGGGACCCAGAAACACCTACGAGCAGTACTTC.

This clonotype was detected a few times. The CDR3 nucleotides are TGTGCCAGCAGCCGTACCGGACAGAAGCAGTACTTC. Its protein product is CASSRTGQKQYF. The V gene is TRBV3-1, the J gene TRBJ2-7; possibly TRBD1 for D (6 bases). The CDR3 sequence is 12 residues long. V lost 4 bases to trimming and J lost 8 bases, with 12 bases between them. Germline V CDR1 and CDR2: LGHDT, YNNKEL (reference sequence).

Many counts were recorded for this clonotype. V usage is TRBV27 and J usage is TRBJ2-7; TRBD1 aligns across 7 bases. The germline V gene has CDR1 MNHEY and CDR2 SMNVEV (reference sequence). Trimming removed 6 bases from V and 2 bases from J; junction bases left unmatched: 13. CDR3 length equals 16 residues. In DNA form, the CDR3 reads TGTGCCAGCAGAGAAGGCACAGGGGCCGCACCCTACGAGCAGTACTTC. This sequence encodes CASREGTGAAPYEQYF.

This clonotype appeared a few times. The CDR3 DNA sequence: TGTGCCAGCAGGGTGGCAGGGTCCCACGAGCAGTACTTC. Encoded protein: CASRVAGSHEQYF. The chain uses TRBV28 and TRBJ2-7; maybe TRBD1 (5 bases). Looked up from germline, CDR1 is MDHEN and CDR2 is SYDVKM. V lost 6 bases and J 5 bases, leaving 14 bases between the germline ends. CDR3 size: 13 residues.

This clonotype was recorded many times. The CDR3 coding sequence is TGTGCCAGCGCAACCTCCCCCGAGCAGTACTTC. It specifies CASATSPEQYF. The chain recombines TRBV7-8 with TRBJ2-7; no firm D call. CDR1 SGHVS and CDR2 FQNEAQ come from the germline V gene. The CDR3 runs to 11 residues. V was cut by 8 bases and J by 6 bases, with 11 bases left in between.

As regards this clonotype: Given a much more abundant clone one base away, this may be a read error. This chain joins TRBV24-1 and TRBJ2-3; D uncertain. The germline V gene has CDR1 KGHDR and CDR2 SFDVKD. CDR3 length: 13 residues. Trimming removed 2 bases at V and 10 bases at J, with 12 bases between. CDR3 DNA: TGTGCCACCAGTGATTCCCGTAAGAGTGCGCAGTATTTT. Its translation: CATSDSRKSAQYF.

This clonotype was counted a few times. V usage is TRBV29-1 and J usage is TRBJ2-7; maybe TRBD1 (6 bases). The germline gives CDR1 SQVTM, CDR2 ANQGSEA. Trimming left V 0 bases short and J 5 bases short, with 14 bases between. This CDR3 region has 14 residues. The CDR3, as DNA: TGCAGCGTTGAAGAAGGGGGAAGGAGGCACGAGCAGTACTTC. Translating gives CSVEEGGRRHEQYF.

This clonotype appeared many times. The chain employs TRBV5-1 and TRBJ2-1; 9 nucleotides agree with TRBD1. The CDR3 spans 15 residues. Germline trimming cut 4 bases from V and 5 bases from J; bases unmatched to any gene: 7. CDR1 and CDR2 (germline): SGHRS, YFSETQ. The CDR3 loop is CASSPHDRGNNEQFF. The CDR3 DNA follows: TGCGCCAGCAGCCCCCACGACAGGGGGAACAATGAGCAGTTCTTC.

This clonotype has ten or more counts. V usage is TRBV3-1 and J usage is TRBJ2-2, with TRBD2 matching 10 bases. This CDR3 contains 17 residues. Germline lookup yields CDR1 LGHDT and CDR2 YNNKEL (reference sequence). Trimming took 1 base from V and 1 from J; bases not matched to a gene: 3. The CDR3 loop reads CASSQVIAGGNTGELFF. For the CDR3, the DNA is TGTGCCAGCAGCCAAGTCATAGCGGGAGGGAACACCGGGGAGCTGTTTTTT.

This clonotype was found a few times. The chain has TRBV20-1 and TRBJ2-3; 10 nucleotides agree with TRBD2. The CDR3 runs to 17 residues. CDR1 and CDR2 from the germline V gene are DFQATT and SNEGSKA (reference sequence). V gave up 6 bases and J gave up 8 bases; unmatched junction bases: 20. As DNA, the CDR3 is TGCAGTGCAACCTCCACGATGAGCGGGAGGGGGAGGGGTACGCAGTATTTT. Translation gives CSATSTMSGRGRGTQYF.